The 17 T cell receptor beta chains in this list originate from one sample, sequenced in a study of blood T cell repertoires in COVID-19. The method was immunoSEQ multiplex PCR; TCRdb's version includes in-frame clones alone and lacks a portion of them. This sample yields some 180,000 clones, of which around 80% are seen a single time; about 6.3% belongs to the top ten. The sample comprised peripheral blood. These receptors were collected from a man in his fifties or sixties with acute or convalescent COVID-19.

This clone came up once. The chain couples TRBV28 to TRBJ2-7; 10 positions agree with TRBD2. CDR1 and CDR2 (germline): MDHEN, SYDVKM. The CDR3 loop spans 14 amino acids. V was clipped by 6 bases and J by 3 bases; unmatched bases: 5. The CDR3 region has the DNA TGTGCCAGCAGCCTAGCGGGGGAGAACTACGAGCAGTACTTC. Residues: CASSLAGENYEQYF. The full variable domain, rest sourced from reference TRBV28 and TRBJ2-7, is DVKVTQSSRYLVKRTGEKVFLECVQDMDHENMFWYRQDPGLGLRLIYFSYDVKMKEKGDIPEGYSVSREKKERFSLILESASTNQTSMYLCASSLAGENYEQYFGPGTRLTVT.

V is TRBV27 and J is TRBJ2-2; TRBD1 is a possible D gene (6 bases). Trimming shortened V by 3 bases and J by 3 bases, and 14 bases separated the two germline ends. The CDR3 covers 16 residues. Germline CDR1 reads MNHEY; CDR2 reads SMNVEV (reference sequence). CDR3 sequence (DNA): TGTGCCAGCAGTTTCCCAAAAAAGGGGGACACCGGGGAGCTGTTTTTT. It is translated as CASSFPKKGDTGELFF.

The V and J genes are TRBV19 and TRBJ2-7, with D possibly matching TRBD2 (6 bases). Germline V gene sequence: CDR1 LNHDA, CDR2 SQIVND (reference sequence). V shed 2 bases and J shed 2 bases, with 13 bases lying between them. CDR3 length: 15 residues. CDR3 loop: CASSITFGGPYEQYF. CDR3 coding DNA: TGTGCCAGTAGTATAACTTTCGGGGGACCCTACGAGCAGTACTTC.

Only a few counts were recorded for this clone. V is TRBV19 and J is TRBJ1-2; TRBD1 might be the D (6 bases). The CDR3 sequence is 14 residues long. The V gene lost 3 bases and the J gene lost 7 bases, with 15 bases spanning the gap. In germline, CDR1 is LNHDA, CDR2 SQIVND (reference sequence). As DNA, the CDR3 is TGTGCCAGTAGTATGAGCCCGGGGGGCCGTGGCTACACCTTC. Translating gives CASSMSPGGRGYTF.

The chain carries TRBV12-5 and TRBJ2-4, with D perhaps matching TRBD2 (5 bases). The germline CDR1 and CDR2 sequences are LGHNT and FRNRAP. There are 14 residues in the CDR3. The V and J ends lost 5 bases and 0 bases respectively, with 8 bases between them. This CDR3 is CASGLAIAKNIQYF. In nucleotides, the CDR3 is TGTGCTAGTGGTCTAGCCATAGCCAAAAACATTCAGTACTTC.

The chain is built from TRBV5-4 and TRBJ2-1; a possible D gene is TRBD1 (5 bases). The CDR3 sequence is 13 residues long. The germline gives CDR1 SGHNT, CDR2 YYREEE (reference sequence). The V and J ends lost 4 bases and 5 bases respectively, with 10 bases between them. The CDR3 DNA follows: TGTGCCAGCAGCAATAGCAGGGACAATGAGCAGTTCTTC. This gives the protein CASSNSRDNEQFF.

A word on this clone: The junction differs from germline at one of its ends, possibly a read error. The chain uses TRBV7-7 and TRBJ2-2; 7 positions match TRBD2. The CDR3 sequence is 16 residues long. The germline V gene has CDR1 SSHAT and CDR2 FNYEAQ (reference sequence). The CDR3 region has the DNA TGTGCTAGCAGCTTATATACAGCGGGGTTAACCGGGGAGCTGTTTTTT. Its translation is CASSLYTAGLTGELFF.

This sequence joins TRBV6-6 and TRBJ1-1, with D unclear. From germline, CDR1 is MNHNY and CDR2 SVGAGI (reference sequence). V gave up 6 bases and J gave up 1 base, with 9 bases separating them. The CDR3 consists of 13 residues. This CDR3 reads CASRSAANTEAFF. DNA of the CDR3: TGTGCCAGCAGGTCGGCGGCGAACACTGAAGCTTTCTTT.

V gene TRBV5-1 combines with J gene TRBJ1-2, with 11 bases that match TRBD1. Germline V lookup: CDR1 SGHRS, CDR2 YFSETQ. This CDR3 contains 15 residues. The junction had 6 bases not matched to a gene; V was cut back by 1 base and J by 7 bases. The CDR3 here is CASSLLGQGAIGYTF. Here the CDR3 DNA reads TGCGCCAGCAGCTTGTTAGGACAGGGGGCGATTGGCTACACCTTC.

The chain joins TRBV5-6 to TRBJ2-1; 15 bases fit TRBD2. Germline-derived CDR1 and CDR2 are SGHDT and YYEEEE. This CDR3 comprises 18 residues. V was pared by 4 bases and J by 0 bases, with 5 bases of the junction left unmatched. The CDR3 loop reads CASSARTSGGASYNEQFF. CDR3 bases: TGTGCCAGCAGCGCAAGGACTAGCGGGGGGGCCTCCTACAATGAGCAGTTCTTC.

This chain uses TRBV18 with TRBJ1-1; 7 nucleotides agree with TRBD1. This CDR3 is built from 15 residues. Germline CDR1 and CDR2: KGHSH and LQKENI. Germline trimming cut 1 base from V and 1 base from J; bases unmatched to any gene: 3. CDR3 residues: CASSPQQGRNTEAFF. The DNA for the CDR3 is TGTGCCAGCTCACCACAACAGGGGCGGAACACTGAAGCTTTCTTT.

The chain employs TRBV7-9 and TRBJ2-1; 9 positions match TRBD2. CDR3 length: 17 amino acids. The V and J ends lost 3 bases and 3 bases, in that order; junction bases with no gene match: 9. Germline V gene data show CDR1 as SEHNR and CDR2 as FQNEAQ (reference sequence). CDR3 DNA: TGTGCCAGCAGCTTTTGGGCGGGAGGGCCCTTCTACAATGAGCAGTTCTTC. It is translated as CASSFWAGGPFYNEQFF.

This clone was seen once. The V call is TRBV18, the J call TRBJ1-5; D is possibly TRBD1 (6 bases). V was trimmed by 2 bases and J by 3 bases, leaving 14 bases between them. Germline V gives CDR1 KGHSH, CDR2 LQKENI. The CDR3 runs to 16 residues. This CDR3 is CASSPLSQGNNQPQHF. The DNA of the CDR3 is TGTGCCAGCTCACCATTAAGCCAGGGGAACAATCAGCCCCAGCATTTT.

The rearrangement joins TRBV3-1 (or the pseudogene TRBV3-2) to TRBJ1-1, with a weak D call TRBD1 (5 bases). V was clipped by 8 bases and J by 0 bases, with 16 bases between them. Germline values: CDR1 LGHDT, CDR2 YNNKEL (reference sequence). This CDR3 comprises 15 residues. CDR3 sequence (DNA): TGTGCCAGCGCACGTGGGCAGGGCATGAACACTGAAGCTTTCTTT. Translation gives CASARGQGMNTEAFF.

For the CDR3, the DNA is TGTGCCAGTAGTATCCCCCCGGACAGGGTGGAAACTGAAGCTTTCTTT. As protein: CASSIPPDRVETEAFF. V usage is TRBV19 and J usage is TRBJ1-1; TRBD1 matches 8 bases. V lost 3 bases to trimming and J lost 5 bases; unmatched junction nucleotides: 11. The CDR3 length is 16 residues. CDR1 LNHDA and CDR2 SQIVND come from the germline V gene (reference sequence).

The chain uses TRBV19 and TRBJ1-5; 9 nucleotides match TRBD1. V lost 7 bases, J lost 1 base, and 11 bases stayed unmatched. The V gene's germline CDR1 is LNHDA and CDR2 SQIVND (reference sequence). CDR3 length: 17 residues. The CDR3 region has the DNA TGTGCCAGTACCTCGGGACAGGGCGGAGTAAGCAATCAGCCCCAGCATTTT. Translated: CASTSGQGGVSNQPQHF.

This sequence joins TRBV2 and TRBJ2-1; a possible D gene is TRBD2 (5 bases). Trimming removed 5 bases from V and 0 bases from J, with 11 bases in between. The CDR3 is 15 residues long. Germline V lookup: CDR1 SNHLY, CDR2 FYNNEI. The CDR3 DNA reads TGTGCCAGCAGTCGGGGTGCCAGCTCCTACAATGAGCAGTTCTTC. Its translation: CASSRGASSYNEQFF.